This T cell receptor beta chain was recorded in a study of identical twins listed by TCRdb under 2016. Background on the whole study: TCR alpha and beta repertoires from monozygotic twins, unrelated adults of various ages and cord blood were deep-sequenced to test whether fetal clonotypes persist. Replicate twin experiments were performed at different times using different library preparation protocols to rule out contamination.

The library was produced with 5' RACE. Sequencing used an Illumina HiSeq 2000. A universal primer binding site was added through template switching, and the final cDNA carried a unique molecular identifier so that TCR cDNA molecules could be counted accurately. Specific primers in the conserved constant-segment region were used to synthesize first-strand cDNA for the TCR alpha and beta chains. To control for contamination, every cDNA library carried two barcodes: a SMART-Mk sample barcode plus Illumina barcodes. Two successive PCR steps introduced TruSeq adapter sequences along with Illumina sample barcodes. TCR alpha and beta cDNA libraries were sequenced on the Illumina HiSeq platform with custom primers. The source study handled its data this way. Raw reads were processed with MiGEC to extract unique molecular identifiers, and MiXCR was used to determine CDR3 positions. Recombination models were inferred per individual with the repgenHMM and IGoR tools using an EM algorithm. The tcR package in R was used for shared clonotype analysis, with sharing normalized by the product of cloneset sizes. To study raw recombination without the effects of thymic and clonal selection, out-of-frame nonproductive sequences were analyzed. Using fastp at Q25 and MiXCR, TCRdb reprocessed the public reads and kept productive beta chains. All rows with the same CDR3 protein become a single entry with the most common DNA and genes. The V and J calls reflect TCRdb's pipeline rather than the authors' work. The sample data list hundreds of thousands of distinct CDR3 sequences, and less than 25% of these were observed just once. Roughly 4% of the sample is in the top ten clones.

Findings and caveats that apply to the study as a whole: Compared with coincidental sharing between unrelated individuals, out-of-frame TCR alpha sequences shared between twins showed an excess of sequences with low generation probability. In beta out-of-frame sequences, excess twin sharing was weaker, because having fewer shared sequences lowered the signal-to-noise ratio. Abundant cord blood beta clonotypes had fewer insertions, young adult naive repertoires showed a similar but weaker trend, and memory repertoires showed no such trend. Zero-insertion analyses could be partly confounded by invariant T cells such as MAIT and iNKT, although diverse VJ usage argued against such confounding for most clonotypes. Recombination models systematically underestimated out-of-frame TCR alpha sharing in monozygotic twins but agreed with sharing between unrelated individuals. Because the same donors could not be followed over many years, the conclusions relied on cross-sectional statistical analysis.

Regarding this clonotype: Its antigen has not been determined. No qualities accompany the bases; no much larger clone lies one base away.

Every donor in the study was a healthy Caucasian. Three pairs of female monozygotic twins, all aged about 18 to 30 years, were included in the twin cohort. RNA for TCR libraries was isolated from peripheral blood mononuclear cells. From the cysteine up to the phenylalanine, the CDR3 has a length of 14 residues. The entry retains the CDR3 DNA only, 42 bases that are in frame from base 1. Based on the germline V gene (reference sequence), the CDR1 and CDR2 sequences are MNHEY and SMNVEV. Trimming leaves V shorter by 4 bases and J shorter by 7 bases, with the junction holding 9 bases beyond the gene matches. These sequences were also reported in another study, on T cells expressing NK-cell markers. As the second paper documents: Three sorted T-cell subsets (CD3+CD56+NKG2C+, CD3+CD56+NKG2C- and CD3+CD56-NKG2C+) from 7 to 9 donors had their TCR beta-chain repertoires profiled. Of the eight sequenced donors, seven were found to be HCMV-seropositive and one was found to be HCMV-seronegative. In several experiments an anti-gammadeltaTCR antibody was added to restrict sorting to alphabetaTCR-expressing T cells. For several donors, the dominant CD3+CD56+NKG2C+ clonotypes were among the top 10 CD8+ clonotypes and accounted for about 1.0-8% of CD8+ T cells. Those dominant clonotypes were again the most abundant among CD3+CD56-NKG2C+ cells in several donors, at about 25-60.1%. It remained unclear whether the expanded NKG2C-expressing T cell clones were specific for HCMV antigens. All eight donors whose samples were sequenced were randomly selected healthy volunteers, three of them men and five women. To determine HCMV serostatus, a commercial ELISA kit was used to detect HCMV-specific IgG in serum. For several donors, bulk peripheral blood T-cell repertoires were also sequenced from unsorted PBMC. Reads were demultiplexed and grouped by UMI with MIGEC, and clonotypes were assembled and quantified with MiTCR. To exclude erroneous sequences, only TCR cDNA sequences supported by at least two reads were retained. The tcR package was used for downstream repertoire analysis, and clonotypes were matched across fractions by CDR3 nucleotide sequence plus V segment. VDJmatch was used to annotate antigen specificity against VDJdb, with one amino acid substitution allowed in CDR3.

The sequence derives from a woman between 18 and 29 years old in good health. The chain links TRBV27 with TRBJ2-7, with 8 bases matching TRBD2. The source material was PBMCs. In nucleotide form, the sequence is TGTGCCAGCAGTTCGGCGGGAGGAGTTTGGGAGCAGTACTTC. Translated, this gives CASSSAGGVWEQYF.